This is a list of T cell receptor beta chains from one sample in a study of Graves' ophthalmopathy and Graves' hyperthyroidism. MiXCR was run by TCRdb on the multiplex PCR reads, yielding one entry per CDR3 protein. The data show about 1.1 million distinct CDR3 sequences, 35% to 40% seen once. Sequenced: peripheral blood or thyroid tissue (not recorded which). These receptors were obtained from an adult man with Graves' hyperthyroidism. Each CDR3 is given without its conserved first and last residue.

j_call: TRBJ2-2
v_call: TRBV5-6
cdr3_aa: ASSLWTPKTVSANTGELF

j_call: TRBJ2-5
v_call: TRBV5-1
cdr3_aa: ASSLMTGETQY

j_call: TRBJ2-7
v_call: TRBV28
cdr3_aa: ASSLVGRLSYEQY

j_call: TRBJ2-3
v_call: TRBV11-2
cdr3_aa: ASSLDSFGTDTQY

j_call: TRBJ2-5
v_call: TRBV19
cdr3_aa: ASSLSSVVETQY

j_call: TRBJ1-1
v_call: TRBV18
cdr3_aa: ASSRQDSNTEAF

j_call: TRBJ1-1
v_call: TRBV28
cdr3_aa: ASTSDRKAF

j_call: TRBJ1-1
v_call: TRBV29-1
cdr3_aa: SVGSGLNTEAF

j_call: TRBJ1-5
v_call: TRBV7-2
cdr3_aa: ASSPAGGPEH

j_call: TRBJ1-5
v_call: TRBV28
cdr3_aa: ASSLIGSSNQPQH

j_call: TRBJ1-5
v_call: TRBV12-3/TRBV12-4
cdr3_aa: ASRSDREIYSNQPQH

j_call: TRBJ1-6
v_call: TRBV7-8
cdr3_aa: ASTSSGDAGSPLH

j_call: TRBJ2-7
v_call: TRBV18
cdr3_aa: ASSPSEVIAIEQY

j_call: TRBJ1-6
v_call: TRBV19
cdr3_aa: ASTEWGGANSPLH

j_call: TRBJ2-7
v_call: TRBV20-1
cdr3_aa: SAPGLPIYEQY

j_call: TRBJ2-7
v_call: TRBV10-2
cdr3_aa: ASSWAGQGDEQY

j_call: TRBJ2-5
v_call: TRBV29-1
cdr3_aa: SVEILGSQTQY

j_call: TRBJ1-5
v_call: TRBV10-1
cdr3_aa: ASTPRGSDQPQH

j_call: TRBJ1-1
v_call: TRBV6-5
cdr3_aa: ASSQARRNTEAF

j_call: TRBJ2-2
v_call: TRBV18
cdr3_aa: ASSPPSSGELF

j_call: TRBJ1-1
v_call: TRBV27
cdr3_aa: ASSLQGGIMNTEAF

j_call: TRBJ2-7
v_call: TRBV4-3
cdr3_aa: ASSQDRDPVGEQY

j_call: TRBJ2-2
v_call: TRBV20-1
cdr3_aa: SARDLHGLAENTGELF

j_call: TRBJ2-7
v_call: TRBV28
cdr3_aa: ASSFLSGLAYEQY

j_call: TRBJ1-2
v_call: TRBV29-1
cdr3_aa: SVEDYSYGYT

j_call: TRBJ1-5
v_call: TRBV7-9
cdr3_aa: ASSSQENQPQH

j_call: TRBJ2-5
v_call: TRBV20-1
cdr3_aa: SGVPSEETQY

j_call: TRBJ2-7
v_call: TRBV10-2
cdr3_aa: ASSARGQRSYEQY

j_call: TRBJ2-7
v_call: TRBV9
cdr3_aa: ASSIQTPEGAYEQY

j_call: TRBJ1-3
v_call: TRBV2
cdr3_aa: ASMGSSSGNTIY

j_call: TRBJ2-5
v_call: TRBV24-1
cdr3_aa: ATGKETQY

j_call: .
v_call: TRBV29-1
cdr3_aa: SGGTSGYNEQF

j_call: TRBJ1-1
v_call: TRBV24-1
cdr3_aa: ATSAWDREWDTEAF

j_call: TRBJ1-2
v_call: TRBV15
cdr3_aa: ATSREGQGSANYGYT

j_call: TRBJ1-2
v_call: TRBV19
cdr3_aa: ASLRDSLLNYGYT

j_call: TRBJ2-7
v_call: TRBV12-3/TRBV12-4
cdr3_aa: ASSLSPAGESYEQY

j_call: TRBJ1-5
v_call: TRBV28
cdr3_aa: ASRMGGHNQPQH

j_call: TRBJ1-2
v_call: TRBV2
cdr3_aa: ASSGGSVTNYGYT

j_call: TRBJ1-1
v_call: TRBV29-1
cdr3_aa: SAVTPEAF

j_call: TRBJ2-7
v_call: TRBV30
cdr3_aa: AWSGGLGREQY

j_call: TRBJ1-2
v_call: TRBV10-3
cdr3_aa: ASSLSGDGTGYT

j_call: TRBJ2-5
v_call: TRBV14
cdr3_aa: ASSQGLAGVDPRRTQY

j_call: TRBJ2-2
v_call: TRBV19
cdr3_aa: ASSIDSTSGSGGGLF

j_call: TRBJ2-5
v_call: TRBV5-1
cdr3_aa: ASSPRGGTGTQY

j_call: TRBJ2-2
v_call: TRBV6-1
cdr3_aa: AGSYGGRGAGELF

j_call: TRBJ2-5
v_call: TRBV5-1
cdr3_aa: ASSRIRAGTWETQY

j_call: TRBJ2-5
v_call: TRBV5-1
cdr3_aa: ASSSSKKPQETRY

j_call: TRBJ2-6
v_call: TRBV20-1
cdr3_aa: SARVRDAGVNVLT

j_call: TRBJ2-6
v_call: TRBV2
cdr3_aa: ASTRRTGEGSGANVLT

j_call: TRBJ2-2
v_call: TRBV10-3
cdr3_aa: AISDGQGISGELF

j_call: TRBJ2-2
v_call: TRBV2
cdr3_aa: ASREQGTGELF

j_call: TRBJ1-4
v_call: TRBV10-3
cdr3_aa: AVSGLRGEKLF

j_call: TRBJ2-7
v_call: TRBV2
cdr3_aa: ASSAQGLYEQY

j_call: TRBJ1-1
v_call: TRBV12-3/TRBV12-4
cdr3_aa: ASSFRQTEAF

j_call: TRBJ1-3
v_call: TRBV6-5
cdr3_aa: ASSLNSGNSGNTIY

j_call: TRBJ1-2
v_call: TRBV5-8
cdr3_aa: ASSAVTGYGYT

j_call: TRBJ1-4
v_call: TRBV2
cdr3_aa: ASRQQGNEKLF

j_call: TRBJ1-1
v_call: TRBV29-1
cdr3_aa: SVEDRGYTEAF

j_call: TRBJ2-7
v_call: TRBV19
cdr3_aa: ASSGFQRNYYEQY